The 8 T cell receptor beta chains given below trace back to one sample, sequenced in a study of OX40 agonist ivuxolimab in advanced cancers. Generated by immunoSEQ multiplex PCR, the TCRdb table keeps only in-frame clones and is missing some. The table has about 30,000 clones, around 85% seen once. The sequenced sample was CD4+ or CD8+ T cells sorted from blood, obtained in a trial of the OX40 agonist ivuxolimab. These receptors all come from an adult with an advanced solid tumor such as melanoma, head and neck, liver or kidney cancer.

The CDR3 spells CASSLGTVGQYF. The CDR3 region has the DNA TGTGCCAGCAGCTTGGGGACAGTTGGGCAGTACTTC. The V and J genes are TRBV5-6 and TRBJ2-7, with a possible D match to TRBD1 (6 bases). Trimming removed 0 bases at V and 9 bases at J, with 10 bases between. The CDR3 is 12 amino acids. Germline lookup yields CDR1 SGHDT and CDR2 YYEEEE.

J is TRBJ2-3 and V is TRBV19, with 7 bases lining up with TRBD1. The CDR3 consists of 14 residues. Germline CDR1 LNHDA, CDR2 SQIVND (reference sequence). V was clipped by 9 bases and J by 5 bases; unmatched bases: 11. The CDR3 loop reads CASRKGGEGDTQYF. The DNA of the CDR3 is TGTGCCAGCAGAAAAGGGGGCGAGGGAGATACGCAGTATTTT.

The chain links TRBV12-5 to TRBJ1-2; no clear D. Trimming pared 2 bases from V and 2 bases from J, leaving 3 bases between. Germline-derived CDR1 and CDR2 are LGHNT and FRNRAP. The CDR3 totals 12 residues. DNA for the CDR3: TGTGCTAGTGGTTTGCCCAACTATGGCTACACCTTC. It encodes CASGLPNYGYTF.

V gene TRBV6-6 combines with J gene TRBJ2-7; D is ambiguous. Trimming shortened V by 7 bases and J by 7 bases, and 11 bases separated the two germline ends. The CDR3 totals 11 residues. The germline gives CDR1 MNHNY, CDR2 SVGAGI (reference sequence). The CDR3 reads CASMSLREQYF. The CDR3, as DNA: TGTGCCAGCATGTCTCTCCGGGAGCAGTACTTC.

The gene calls are TRBV30 and TRBJ2-4; perhaps TRBD1 as D (5 bases). Germline assignment: CDR1 GTSNPN and CDR2 SVGIG (reference sequence). This CDR3 has 13 amino acids. V was pared by 2 bases and J by 6 bases, with 11 bases between. The CDR3 here is CAWSLGQGNIQYF. The CDR3 DNA sequence: TGTGCCTGGAGTCTGGGGCAGGGAAACATTCAGTACTTC.

The chain links TRBV30 to TRBJ2-7; the D gene is possibly TRBD2 (6 bases). Germline V lookup: CDR1 GTSNPN, CDR2 SVGIG (reference sequence). The CDR3 contains 15 residues. V dropped 3 bases and J dropped 5 bases, with 20 bases sitting between them. The CDR3 DNA sequence: TGTGCCTGGAGCGGCCTGGCGGGGCTCCTAGACGAGCAGTACTTC. It is translated as CAWSGLAGLLDEQYF.

This chain joins TRBV29-1 and TRBJ1-1; D is possibly TRBD1 (5 bases). Germline V gene data show CDR1 as SQVTM and CDR2 as ANQGSEA. This CDR3 has 13 residues. V was pared by 3 bases and J by 0 bases, with 8 bases between. Written as DNA, the CDR3 is TGCAGCGTTGACTGGGGCTTGAACACTGAAGCTTTCTTT. It yields the protein CSVDWGLNTEAFF. Full variable domain (missing parts from reference TRBV29-1 and TRBJ1-1): SAVISQKPSRDICQRGTSLTIQCQVDSQVTMMFWYRQQPGQSLTLIATANQGSEATYESGFVIDKFPISRPNLTFSTLTVSNMSPEDSSIYLCSVDWGLNTEAFFGQGTRLTVV.

The chain employs TRBV7-9 and TRBJ2-7, with 9 positions matching TRBD1. V was pared by 2 bases and J by 4 bases, with 9 bases of the junction left unmatched. The CDR3 loop spans 16 amino acids. Germline assignment: CDR1 SEHNR and CDR2 FQNEAQ (reference sequence). The CDR3 spells CASSLKPRDRVYEQYF. CDR3 nucleotides: TGTGCCAGCAGCTTAAAGCCCCGGGACAGGGTATACGAGCAGTACTTC.